A single sample is the source of the 24 T cell receptor beta chains below, sequenced in a study of regulatory T cells in long-lasting Graves disease. Time point of the sample: persistent/refractory GD, antithyroid drugs over 5 years with positive TRAb. Extracted RNA from PBMCs served as the source of the TCR library. Both iRepertoire HTBI primers and Arm-PCR of CDR3 regions were used to build the TCR beta libraries. TCRdb independently ran MiXCR on the multiplex PCR reads; one entry per CDR3 protein. Here the sample spans some 450,000 distinct CDR3 sequences, about 25% being singletons. This specimen was peripheral blood mononuclear cells (PBMCs), taken when the disease was refractory, from a patient treated with antithyroid drugs. The receptors were gathered from a female donor with Graves disease.

At least ten counts were recorded for this clonotype. The gene calls are TRBV4-3 and TRBJ2-5; D assignment may be TRBD1 or TRBD2 (5 bases each). This CDR3 has 16 amino acids. The V end lost 0 bases, the J end lost 2 bases, and 13 bases lay between the germline ends. In germline, CDR1 is LGHNA, CDR2 YSLEER. CDR3: CASSQEGVTGQETQYF. The CDR3 region has the DNA TGCGCCAGCAGCCAAGAAGGGGTGACGGGGCAAGAGACCCAGTACTTC.

V gene TRBV12-3 or TRBV12-4 combines with J gene TRBJ1-2; a possible D gene is TRBD1 (5 bases). V dropped 5 bases and J dropped 1 base, with 14 bases sitting between them. The CDR3 spans 15 residues. The CDR3 sequence: CASSPSGGYNYGYTF. DNA for the CDR3: TGTGCCAGCAGTCCCAGCGGGGGGTATAACTATGGCTACACCTTC.

This clonotype turned up a few times. This may be a read error, as it is one base from a much larger clone. The CDR3 does not close with the conserved phenylalanine or tryptophan, likely indicating a read error. The chain combines TRBV10-3 with TRBJ2-5; 8 bases agree with TRBD1. The germline gives CDR1 ENHRY, CDR2 SYGVKD. The CDR3 runs 13 residues. V dropped 5 bases and J dropped 5; count of bases not matched to a gene: 4. DNA of the CDR3: TGTGCCATCAGTCGCGGACAGGGTGAGACCCAGTACCTC. Its translation: CAISRGQGETQYL.

Ten or more counts support this clonotype. This chain connects TRBV20-1 to TRBJ1-5; D remains unclear. This CDR3 contains 15 residues. In germline, CDR1 is DFQATT, CDR2 SNEGSKA (reference sequence). Trimming removed 2 bases at V and 3 bases at J, with 14 bases between. CDR3 residues: CSARKMKQINQPQHF. The CDR3 nucleotides read TGCAGTGCTAGAAAGATGAAGCAGATCAATCAGCCCCAGCATTTT.

The gene calls are TRBV6-1 and TRBJ2-7, with a tentative D call TRBD2 (6 bases). V gave up 7 bases and J gave up 7 bases, with 17 bases separating them. The length of the CDR3 is 13 residues. Germline V lookup: CDR1 MNHNS, CDR2 SASEGT. The CDR3 spells CASTGSHTGEQYF. The CDR3 region has the DNA TGTGCCAGCACCGGGAGCCACACGGGAGAGCAGTACTTC.

This clonotype showed up many times. The rearrangement uses TRBV2 and TRBJ2-5; D may be TRBD2 (6 bases). The CDR3 has 14 residues. Germline V gene lookup returns CDR1 SNHLY and CDR2 FYNNEI. Trimming took off 7 bases at V and 2 bases at J, with 14 bases between the two ends. Written as DNA, the CDR3 is TGTGCCAGCACTGGGACTGACATACAAGAGACCCAGTACTTC. It specifies CASTGTDIQETQYF.

V gene TRBV2 combines with J gene TRBJ2-1; TRBD2 agrees at 13 bases. Losses at the gene ends were 4 bases for V and 10 bases for J; bases not matched to a gene: 10. This CDR3 comprises 16 residues. Per the germline V gene, CDR1 is SNHLY and CDR2 is FYNNEI. Here the CDR3 DNA reads TGTGCCAGCAGTGCAGTGAGTACTAGCGGGAGGGGAGAGCAGTTCTTC. Protein product: CASSAVSTSGRGEQFF.

This clonotype was seen many times. The gene calls are TRBV2 and TRBJ1-2; TRBD1 matches 9 bases. The CDR3 totals 15 residues. Germline loops: CDR1 SNHLY, CDR2 FYNNEI. Unmatched junction bases numbered 8, after V lost 5 bases and J lost 4 bases. CDR3 in DNA: TGTGCCAGCAGTACAGGACAGGGGTCTTTCTATGGCTACACCTTC. This translates into CASSTGQGSFYGYTF. Variable domain in full (rest from reference TRBV2 and TRBJ1-2): EPEVTQTPSHQVTQMGQEVILRCVPISNHLYFYWYRQILGQKVEFLVSFYNNEISEKSEIFDDQFSVERPDGSNFTLKIRSTKLEDSAMYFCASSTGQGSFYGYTFGSGTRLTVV.

In its sample, this clonotype was seen a few times. The gene calls are TRBV20-1 and TRBJ2-4; perhaps TRBD1 as D (6 bases). V was pared by 6 bases and J by 0 bases, with 15 bases between. This CDR3 spans 15 amino acids. Germline V CDR1 and CDR2: DFQATT, SNEGSKA (reference sequence). Here the CDR3 reads CSARTVRLAKNIQYF. In DNA, the CDR3 is TGCAGTGCCAGGACAGTGAGACTAGCCAAAAACATTCAGTACTTC.

V and J are TRBV29-1 and TRBJ1-1, with unresolved D. This CDR3 spans 12 amino acids. Trimming removed 2 bases from V and 5 bases from J, with 9 bases in between. Germline V gene lookup returns CDR1 SQVTM and CDR2 ANQGSEA. This CDR3 reads CSVEPGGTEAFF. CDR3 DNA: TGCAGCGTTGAACCAGGAGGTACTGAAGCTTTCTTT.

V usage is TRBV5-1 and J usage is TRBJ2-2; 9 bases map to TRBD2. From germline, CDR1 is SGHRS and CDR2 YFSETQ. CDR3 length: 16 residues. J was trimmed by 7 bases and V by 0 bases; bases with no gene match: 7. The CDR3 DNA is TGCGCCAGCAGCTTGGCCGGGACTAGCCTAGACGGGGAGCTGTTTTTT. It yields the protein CASSLAGTSLDGELFF.

This chain connects TRBV4-1 to TRBJ1-2; D remains unclear. Germline V CDR1 and CDR2: MGHRA, YSYEKL. The CDR3 has 15 residues. V gave up 4 bases and J gave up 8 bases, with 20 bases separating them. This CDR3 is CASSPSGSAGDGYTF. The CDR3 DNA reads as TGCGCCAGCAGCCCCTCCGGGTCCGCCGGTGACGGCTACACCTTC.

This clonotype was observed a single time. This sequence joins TRBV11-2 and TRBJ1-1; TRBD1 might be the D (5 bases). The germline gives CDR1 SGHAT, CDR2 FQNNGV. The CDR3 is 15 residues long. Trimming took 3 bases from V and 2 from J, leaving 13 bases between them. CDR3 nucleotide sequence: TGTGCCAGCAGCTTGGAAAGCGGGGGAAACACTGAAGCTTTCTTT. It yields the protein CASSLESGGNTEAFF.

Ten or more counts support this clonotype. The chain has TRBV28 and TRBJ1-2; 9 bases are shared with TRBD1. CDR3 length: 15 amino acids. J lost 7 bases, V lost 6 bases, and 12 bases had no gene match. The V gene's germline CDR1 is MDHEN and CDR2 SYDVKM. The CDR3 coding sequence is TGTGCCAGCAGAGCCCCCGGGACAGGGACTGTTGGCTACACCTTC. This translates into CASRAPGTGTVGYTF.

This rearrangement joins TRBV5-1 to TRBJ1-1; D gene uncertain. V dropped 2 bases and J dropped 0 bases, with 8 bases sitting between them. CDR1 is SGHRS and CDR2 is YFSETQ in the germline V gene. The CDR3 is made up of 14 amino acids. The CDR3 loop is CASSFASLNTEAFF. The CDR3 DNA reads TGCGCCAGCAGCTTTGCGTCCTTGAACACTGAAGCTTTCTTT.

This clonotype was observed a single time. The V and J genes are TRBV10-3 and TRBJ2-2; 9 bases agree with TRBD1. V lost 4 bases to trimming and J lost 5 bases; unmatched junction nucleotides: 5. This CDR3 has 15 amino acids. Germline CDR1 and CDR2: ENHRY and SYGVKD. The CDR3 coding sequence is TGTGCCATCAGTGGGACAGGGGATCGGACCGGGGAGCTGTTTTTT. Protein: CAISGTGDRTGELFF.

On this clonotype itself: This clone may be a read error of a much larger clone one base away. CDR3 sequence: CASSQATTGLGAEAFF. CDR3 sequence (DNA): TGTGCCAGCAGCCAAGCCACGACAGGGCTTGGCGCTGAAGCTTTCTTT. The rearrangement joins TRBV3-1 to TRBJ1-1, with 7 positions matching TRBD1. After removal of 1 base from V and 6 bases from J, the junction contained 11 bases not matched to a gene. The germline CDR1 and CDR2 sequences are LGHDT and YNNKEL (reference sequence). This CDR3 contains 16 residues. The whole variable domain, filled in from reference TRBV3-1 and TRBJ1-1, reads DTAVSQTPKYLVTQMGNDKSIKCEQNLGHDTMYWYKQDSKKFLKIMFSYNNKELIINETVPNRFSPKSPDKAHLNLHINSLELGDSAVYFCASSQATTGLGAEAFFGQGTRLTVV.

The rearrangement joins TRBV5-6 to TRBJ1-1, with D perhaps TRBD1 (5 bases). The CDR3 is made up of 16 amino acids. Germline CDR1 reads SGHDT; CDR2 reads YYEEEE. Trimming stripped 3 bases from V and 0 bases from J, with 15 bases between. In DNA form, the CDR3 reads TGTGCCAGCAGCTCAGGCCAGGGAAGGATGAACACTGAAGCTTTCTTT. It encodes CASSSGQGRMNTEAFF.

The chain links TRBV5-1 to TRBJ2-7; TRBD2 matches at 13 bases. Per the germline V gene, CDR1 is SGHRS and CDR2 is YFSETQ. The CDR3 totals 15 residues. V shed 4 bases, J shed 7 bases, and the junction held 8 bases outside the gene matches. The CDR3 spells CASSQGLAGLGEQYF. The CDR3 nucleotides are TGCGCCAGCAGCCAGGGACTAGCGGGACTAGGGGAGCAGTACTTC.

This clonotype was seen more than once but under ten times. The chain uses TRBV6-4 and TRBJ2-7; 7 nucleotides line up with TRBD1. From germline, CDR1 is MRHNA and CDR2 SNTAGT. V shed 2 bases, J shed 2 bases, and the junction held 12 bases outside the gene matches. CDR3 length: 17 residues. CDR3 sequence reads: CASSDMTGTSPTYEQYF. DNA of the CDR3: TGTGCCAGCAGTGACATGACAGGGACGTCCCCTACCTACGAGCAGTACTTC.

The sample holds a few counts of this clonotype. The V and J genes are TRBV30 and TRBJ1-5; perhaps TRBD1 as D (6 bases). This CDR3 comprises 14 residues. Germline values: CDR1 GTSNPN, CDR2 SVGIG (reference sequence). V dropped 3 bases and J dropped 5 bases, with 14 bases sitting between them. CDR3 nucleotide sequence: TGTGCCTGGAGCAACGGGGGCTTCGATCAGCCCCAGCATTTT. Translation gives CAWSNGGFDQPQHF.

The chain combines TRBV6-1 with TRBJ1-2; D may be TRBD1 (5 bases). The CDR3 is 13 amino acids. Germline V CDR1 and CDR2: MNHNS, SASEGT. V was clipped by 7 bases and J by 8 bases, with 17 bases between them. CDR3: CASTVGGRGGYTF. The CDR3 nucleotides read TGTGCCAGCACCGTCGGGGGGAGAGGCGGCTACACCTTC.

This clonotype was detected only once. This chain joins TRBV14 and TRBJ2-1, with no clear D. Germline assignment: CDR1 SGHDN and CDR2 FVKESK. V was cut by 1 base and J by 9 bases, with 10 bases left in between. The CDR3 runs 13 residues. Here the CDR3 DNA reads TGTGCCAGCAGCCAAGTTGCAGGCTTTGAGCAGTTCTTC. Its translation is CASSQVAGFEQFF.

This clonotype was observed a single time. The V and J genes are TRBV5-1 and TRBJ1-1; D ambiguous. The V end was cut by 0 bases, the J end by 0 bases, with 15 bases between. CDR1 is SGHRS, CDR2 YFSETQ, per germline. The CDR3 contains 17 residues. The CDR3 protein is CASSLAPAAFMNTEAFF. The CDR3 DNA reads TGCGCCAGCAGCTTGGCCCCTGCCGCTTTTATGAACACTGAAGCTTTCTTT.